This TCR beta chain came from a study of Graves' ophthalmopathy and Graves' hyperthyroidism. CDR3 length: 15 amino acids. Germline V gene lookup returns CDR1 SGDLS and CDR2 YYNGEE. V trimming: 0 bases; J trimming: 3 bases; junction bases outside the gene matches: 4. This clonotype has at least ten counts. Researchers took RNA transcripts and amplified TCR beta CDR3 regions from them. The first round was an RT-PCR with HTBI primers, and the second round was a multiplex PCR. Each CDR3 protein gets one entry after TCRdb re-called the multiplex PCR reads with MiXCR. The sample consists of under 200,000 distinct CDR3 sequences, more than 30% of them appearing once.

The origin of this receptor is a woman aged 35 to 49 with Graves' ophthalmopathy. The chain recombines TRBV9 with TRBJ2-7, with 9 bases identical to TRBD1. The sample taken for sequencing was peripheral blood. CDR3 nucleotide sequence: TGTGCCAGCAGCGTAGCAGGGACAGGGTACTACGAGCAGTACTTC. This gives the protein CASSVAGTGYYEQYF.